This entry describes one TCR beta chain. The sample belongs to a study of blood T cell repertoires in COVID-19. Original handling: Amplification of reference gene primers provided the estimated nucleated cell counts. Sequenced by immunoSEQ multiplex PCR; TCRdb stores in-frame clones only, minus some. From that table come the V and J calls and clone size; the DNA was used to work out D and trimming. The data show 250,000 or so clones, around 86% seen once. The CDR3 runs to 17 residues. This TCR derives from an older woman with active or convalescent COVID-19. The specimen sequenced was peripheral blood. The genes are TRBV21-1 and TRBJ2-3; the table assigns TRBD2, which was not confirmed against the DNA. TRBV21-1 has pseudogene status. Written as DNA, the CDR3 is TGTGCCACACAAGGGGGGACTAGCGGGAGAGGGACGGATACGCAGTATTTT. Encoded protein: CATQGGTSGRGTDTQYF.